Listed below are T cell receptor beta chains from one sample, sequenced in a study of post-analysis software for immune sequencing data. TCRdb analysed the PCR reads with MiXCR anew, one entry per CDR3 protein. The repertoire holds roughly 200,000 distinct CDR3 sequences, with 29% as singletons. What was sequenced was blood. The origin of the receptors is a girl under 18 with multiple sclerosis. Both conserved end residues are part of each CDR3. Fields, in order: clone size, J gene, V gene, D gene, CDR3 protein, CDR3 DNA. The D gene is left open where the match is weak. For some rows the clone size is stated as once, few or many, or as a class when expanded; others skip it.

. | TRBJ2-7 | TRBV20-1 | TRBD2 | CSACTSGDSYEQYF | TGCAGTGCTTGCACTAGCGGGGATTCCTACGAGCAGTACTTC
many | TRBJ2-5 | TRBV12-3/TRBV12-4 | TRBD1 | CASSLRGTGAKETQYF | TGTGCCAGCAGTCTGCGCGGGACAGGGGCCAAAGAGACCCAGTACTTC
. | TRBJ2-1 | TRBV27 | . | CVSSSPGLEQFF | TGTGTCAGCAGTTCCCCGGGACTTGAGCAGTTCTTC
many | TRBJ1-2 | TRBV6-1 | . | CASSEADRILTGYTF | TGTGCCAGCAGTGAAGCCGACAGGATCTTAACTGGCTACACCTTC
few | TRBJ1-2 | TRBV5-6 | . | CASSLAPHYGYTF | TGTGCCAGCAGCTTGGCCCCGCACTATGGCTACACCTTC
. | TRBJ1-1 | TRBV5-1 | . | CASSGYGNTEAFF | TGCGCCAGCAGCGGGTACGGGAACACTGAAGCTTTCTTT
many | TRBJ2-3 | TRBV10-3 | . | CAISQLQDTQYF | TGTGCCATCAGTCAGCTCCAGGATACGCAGTATTTT
. | TRBJ2-5 | TRBV4-1 | TRBD1 | CASSQGRGPETQYF | TGCGCCAGCAGCCAAGGTAGGGGGCCAGAGACCCAGTACTTC
few | TRBJ1-1 | TRBV5-5 | . | CASSLVVGGANTEAFF | TGTGCCAGCAGCTTGGTTGTGGGGGGCGCGAACACTGAAGCTTTCTTT
many | TRBJ2-7 | TRBV20-1 | . | CSARAGLSSYEQYF | TGCAGTGCTAGAGCGGGACTCAGCTCCTACGAGCAGTACTTC
few | TRBJ2-1 | TRBV20-1 | TRBD1 | CSAREGRGQNEQFF | TGCAGTGCTAGAGAAGGAAGGGGGCAGAATGAGCAGTTCTTC
once | TRBJ2-1 | TRBV20-1 | TRBD2 | CSAGRDYSYEQFF | TGCAGTGCCGGAAGGGACTACTCCTACGAGCAGTTCTTC
. | TRBJ2-1 | TRBV10-3 | TRBD1 | CAISEGGTGGYNEQFF | TGTGCCATCAGTGAGGGGGGGACAGGGGGTTACAATGAGCAGTTCTTC
. | TRBJ2-1 | TRBV5-1 | . | CASSLEALEVPNEQFF | TGCGCCAGCAGCTTGGAGGCGCTAGAGGTTCCCAATGAGCAGTTCTTC
. | TRBJ1-3 | TRBV3-1 | . | CASSGYSGNTIYF | TGTGCCAGCAGTGGGTACTCTGGAAACACCATATATTTT
. | TRBJ1-3 | TRBV12-3/TRBV12-4 | . | CASSFGPSSGNTIYF | TGTGCCAGCAGTTTCGGGCCCAGCTCTGGAAACACCATATATTTT
. | TRBJ2-2 | TRBV6-1 | TRBD1 | CASHPDRGRNGELFF | TGTGCCAGCCACCCTGACAGGGGGCGAAACGGGGAGCTGTTTTTT
once | TRBJ2-7 | TRBV7-2 | . | CASTRQRPYEQYF | TGTGCCAGCACCAGACAGAGACCCTACGAGCAGTACTTC
many | TRBJ2-1 | TRBV6-5 | . | CASSYSPAGGLYNEQFF | TGTGCCAGCAGTTACTCTCCGGCAGGGGGGCTTTACAATGAGCAGTTCTTC
many | TRBJ2-7 | TRBV29-1 | . | CSVISGATYEQYF | TGCAGCGTTATTAGCGGCGCCACCTACGAGCAGTACTTC
. | TRBJ1-5 | TRBV16 | TRBD1 | CVSSQWTGSNQPQHF | TGTGTCAGCAGCCAATGGACAGGTAGCAATCAGCCCCAGCATTTT
few | TRBJ2-3 | TRBV5-1 | TRBD2 | CASSLTSGSSTDTQYF | TGCGCCAGTAGTTTAACTAGCGGGTCAAGCACAGATACGCAGTATTTT
few | TRBJ1-1 | TRBV2 | TRBD1 | CASALKTGGLLNTEAFF | TGTGCCAGCGCTCTAAAAACAGGGGGACTCCTGAACACTGAAGCTTTCTTT
many | TRBJ2-7 | TRBV6-2/TRBV6-3 | . | CASSKISPGEQYF | TGTGCCAGCAGTAAAATCAGCCCGGGGGAGCAGTACTTC
many | TRBJ2-5 | TRBV9 | TRBD2 | CASSPMGGEETQYF | TGTGCCAGCAGTCCTATGGGGGGGGAGGAGACCCAGTACTTC
few | TRBJ2-3 | TRBV24-1 | TRBD2 | CATSWRAGGTDTQYF | TGTGCCACCAGTTGGCGAGCGGGAGGTACAGATACGCAGTATTTT
many | TRBJ2-3 | TRBV7-6 | . | CASSLLDSTDTQYF | TGTGCCAGCAGCCTTCTCGACAGCACAGATACGCAGTATTTT
many | TRBJ2-3 | TRBV5-1 | . | CASKPGDGFTQYF | TGCGCCAGCAAACCAGGCGACGGTTTTACGCAGTATTTT
many | TRBJ2-7 | TRBV7-2 | TRBD1 | CASSDRGRSTYEQYF | TGTGCCAGCAGCGACAGGGGGCGATCGACCTACGAGCAGTACTTC
. | TRBJ2-5 | TRBV20-1 | . | CSAGRRTGGETQYF | TGCAGTGCTGGTAGGAGGACGGGCGGGGAGACCCAGTACTTC
many | TRBJ2-7 | TRBV5-1 | . | CASSFGQTYEQYF | TGCGCCAGCAGCTTCGGACAGACCTACGAGCAGTACTTC
many | TRBJ2-7 | TRBV5-1 | TRBD1 | CASSIAGQGTYEQYF | TGCGCCAGCAGCATCGCGGGACAGGGTACCTACGAGCAGTACTTC
. | TRBJ2-3 | TRBV5-1 | TRBD1 | CASSLEDRGTDTQYF | TGCGCCAGCAGCTTGGAGGACAGGGGCACAGATACGCAGTATTTT
many | TRBJ2-4 | TRBV5-6 | TRBD2 | CASSHPFGAGGRNIQYF | TGTGCCAGCAGCCACCCGTTTGGAGCGGGGGGAAGAAACATTCAGTACTTC
many | TRBJ1-2 | TRBV6-5 | . | CASSPQGNYGYTF | TGTGCCAGCAGTCCACAGGGTAACTATGGCTACACCTTC
many | TRBJ2-1 | TRBV20-1 | TRBD2 | CSARDRTSISRDEQFF | TGCAGTGCTAGAGATCGGACTAGCATCTCTAGGGATGAGCAGTTCTTC
few | TRBJ2-3 | TRBV28 | TRBD2 | CASSSMGISGRADTQYF | TGTGCCAGCAGTTCCATGGGGATTAGCGGGAGAGCAGATACGCAGTATTTT
. | TRBJ2-3 | TRBV12-3/TRBV12-4 | . | CASSLRMSADTQYF | TGTGCCAGCAGTTTGAGGATGAGCGCCGATACGCAGTATTTT
many | TRBJ2-5 | TRBV20-1 | . | CSAREGAETQYF | TGCAGTGCTAGAGAAGGCGCCGAGACCCAGTACTTC
few | TRBJ1-1 | TRBV12-3/TRBV12-4 | . | CASRNGLNTEAFF | TGTGCCAGCAGGAACGGGCTTAACACTGAAGCTTTCTTT
many | TRBJ1-2 | TRBV10-3 | . | CAISEAGLIYGYTF | TGTGCCATCAGTGAAGCAGGGCTAATCTATGGCTACACCTTC
. | TRBJ2-5 | TRBV5-5 | . | CASSSDLDNEQYF | TGTGCCAGCAGCTCGGACCTTGACAATGAGCAGTACTTC
. | TRBJ2-7 | TRBV5-1 | TRBD2 | CASSLETSGFYEQYF | TGCGCCAGCAGCTTGGAGACTAGCGGGTTTTACGAGCAGTACTTC
many | TRBJ2-1 | TRBV11-2 | . | CASSLGYGGVSSNEQFF | TGTGCCAGCAGCTTAGGGTACGGGGGAGTCTCCTCCAATGAGCAGTTCTTC
many | TRBJ1-2 | TRBV29-1 | TRBD1 | CSAGTGGLYGYTF | TGCAGCGCGGGGACAGGGGGATTATATGGCTACACCTTC
. | TRBJ2-7 | TRBV3-1 | . | CASSHRGEHEQYF | TGTGCCAGCAGCCACAGGGGAGAGCACGAGCAGTACTTC
. | TRBJ2-5 | TRBV20-1 | . | CRALGPGETQYF | TGCAGGGCTCTTGGGCCGGGAGAGACCCAGTACTTC
. | TRBJ2-1 | TRBV24-1 | . | CATSDYRRAGDNEQFF | TGTGCCACCAGTGATTATCGTAGGGCTGGGGACAATGAGCAGTTCTTC
many | TRBJ2-3 | TRBV12-3/TRBV12-4 | . | CASTTDTDTQYF | TGTGCCTCAACGACGGATACAGATACGCAGTATTTT
many | TRBJ1-1 | TRBV29-1 | . | CSVGGQVESRAFF | TGCAGCGTTGGTGGCCAGGTCGAAAGTCGGGCTTTCTTT
many | TRBJ2-5 | TRBV29-1 | . | CSVEASMGVAGQETQYF | TGCAGCGTTGAAGCGAGTATGGGGGTAGCAGGGCAAGAGACCCAGTACTTC
many | TRBJ2-1 | TRBV20-1 | . | CSARDWGRGQFF | TGCAGTGCTAGAGATTGGGGCCGAGGGCAGTTCTTC
many | TRBJ2-7 | TRBV20-1 | TRBD1 | CSARDPRRGLYEQYF | TGCAGTGCTAGAGATCCCCGCAGGGGGCTCTACGAGCAGTACTTC
. | TRBJ1-1 | TRBV27 | . | CASSRPGGAEAFF | TGTGCCAGCAGCCGACCGGGGGGCGCTGAAGCTTTCTTT
few | TRBJ2-1 | TRBV4-2 | . | CASSQVGPDNEQFF | TGTGCCAGCAGCCAGGTCGGACCTGACAATGAGCAGTTCTTC